These 8 T cell receptor beta chains share one sample of origin, sequenced in a study of persistence of HIV-infected CD4 T cells. The immunoSEQ assay was version 4, run in survey mode. Measured with immunoSEQ multiplex PCR; TCRdb has only the in-frame clones, and not every one. The sample lists 40,000 to 60,000 clones; over 80% were seen once. These receptors have no known antigen. Cells were stimulated nonspecifically with anti-CD3/anti-CD28 magnetic beads. Sorting selected CD4+ T cells upregulating both CD40 ligand and CD69. Specimen: CD4+ T cells sorted from PBMCs after approximately 18-hour stimulation, collected from a patient who received antiretroviral therapy. The receptor source for this set is an adult woman with HIV who was CMV-seropositive.

The rearrangement links TRBV4-3 to TRBJ1-4, with D possibly matching TRBD1 (5 bases). The germline V and J ends were trimmed by 0 bases and 8 bases, with 16 bases remaining between them. Germline CDR1 is LGHNA and CDR2 is YSLEER. The CDR3 is 16 residues long. The CDR3 loop is CASSQDWRQGLEKLFF. The CDR3 region has the DNA TGCGCCAGCAGCCAAGATTGGAGGCAGGGTCTCGAAAAACTGTTTTTT.

The V call is TRBV13, the J call TRBJ1-1; no definite D call. V lost 5 bases and J lost 4, with 11 bases in between. Germline-derived CDR1 and CDR2 are PRHDT and FYEKMQ (reference sequence). CDR3 size: 13 residues. In nucleotides, the CDR3 is TGTGCCAGCAGCCGAAAGGAGGGCACTGAAGCTTTCTTT. Amino acid sequence: CASSRKEGTEAFF.

The chain employs TRBV5-5 and TRBJ2-7, with D perhaps matching TRBD1 (5 bases). Between the trimmed V and J ends, which lost 1 base and 0 bases, there was a span of 20 bases. Germline V CDR1 and CDR2: SGHKS, YYEKEE (reference sequence). CDR3 size: 18 residues. CDR3 DNA sequence: TGTGCCAGCAGCTTGAGACAGCCGGCCGTTCGAAGCTCCTACGAGCAGTACTTC. Protein product: CASSLRQPAVRSSYEQYF.

The rearrangement uses TRBV3-1 (or the pseudogene TRBV3-2) and TRBJ1-5; no clear D. CDR3 length: 15 amino acids. From germline, CDR1 is LGHDT and CDR2 YNNKEL (reference sequence). Trimming cost V 1 base and J 3 bases, with 10 bases left between them. CDR3 amino acids: CASSQGLGVNQPQHF. For the CDR3, the DNA is TGTGCCAGCAGCCAAGGTCTCGGAGTCAATCAGCCCCAGCATTTT.

J is TRBJ2-6 and V is TRBV5-8; no reliable D call. CDR1 is SGHTS, CDR2 YDEGEE, per germline. V lost 3 bases, J lost 0 bases, and 7 bases lay in between. The CDR3 is 15 residues long. In DNA, the CDR3 is TGTGCCAGCAGCTGGACCAGCTCTGGGGCCAACGTCCTGACTTTC. Encoded protein: CASSWTSSGANVLTF. Supplemented by reference TRBV5-8 and TRBJ2-6, the full variable domain reads EAGVTQSPTHLIKTRGQQATLRCSPISGHTSVYWYQQALGLGLQFLLWYDEGEERNRGNFPPRFSGRQFPNYSSELNVNALELEDSALYLCASSWTSSGANVLTFGAGSRLTVL.

This sequence joins TRBV12-3 or TRBV12-4 and TRBJ2-3; 7 bases are shared with TRBD1. Losses at the gene ends were 6 bases for V and 5 bases for J; bases not matched to a gene: 5. The CDR3 consists of 13 residues. CDR3 residues: CASSFYRGDTQYF. The CDR3 nucleotides read TGTGCCAGCAGCTTCTACAGGGGAGATACGCAGTATTTT.

This clone was picked up a small number of times. The CDR3, as DNA: TGCGCCAGCAGCCAAGAGGCCCCTACTACAGGGGCCGAGCAGTACTTC. Residues: CASSQEAPTTGAEQYF. The V gene is TRBV4-1, the J gene TRBJ2-7; 7 bases align to TRBD1. The junction had 11 bases not matched to a gene; V was cut back by 0 bases and J by 6 bases. This CDR3 is 16 amino acids long. Germline CDR1 and CDR2: MGHRA and YSYEKL.

This clone was observed a single time. The CDR3 protein is CASGQLGETQYF. CDR3 nucleotides: TGTGCCAGTGGACAGTTAGGGGAGACCCAGTACTTC. This rearrangement joins TRBV2 to TRBJ2-5; possibly TRBD1 for D (6 bases). The germline gives CDR1 SNHLY, CDR2 FYNNEI. V was pared by 9 bases and J by 5 bases, with 13 bases between. The CDR3 consists of 12 residues.